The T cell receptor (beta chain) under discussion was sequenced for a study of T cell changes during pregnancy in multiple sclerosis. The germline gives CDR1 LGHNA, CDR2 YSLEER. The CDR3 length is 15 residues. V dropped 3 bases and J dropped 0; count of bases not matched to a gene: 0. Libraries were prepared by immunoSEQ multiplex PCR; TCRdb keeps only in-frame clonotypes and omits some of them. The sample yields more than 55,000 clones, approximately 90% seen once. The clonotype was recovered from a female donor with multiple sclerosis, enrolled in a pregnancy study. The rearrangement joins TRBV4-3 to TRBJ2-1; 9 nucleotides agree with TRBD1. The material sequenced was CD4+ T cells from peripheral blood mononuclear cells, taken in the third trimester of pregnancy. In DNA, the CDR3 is TGCGCCAGCAGCCAGGGACAGGGCTCCTACAATGAGCAGTTCTTC. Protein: CASSQGQGSYNEQFF.